This passage covers 17 T cell receptor beta chains from one sample sequenced in a study of T cell responses to AZD1222 COVID-19 vaccine. The repertoire was sequenced with immunoSEQ multiplex PCR; TCRdb's copy has only in-frame clones and lacks some. The sample shows about 180,000 clones, nearly 95% of them seen only once. The specimen comprised peripheral blood, sampled 28 days after the second AZD1222 dose. These receptors originate from an adult who received the AZD1222 COVID-19 vaccine.

The chain is built from TRBV30 and TRBJ2-4; 10 nucleotides match TRBD2. Germline V gives CDR1 GTSNPN, CDR2 SVGIG (reference sequence). V was clipped by 2 bases and J by 7 bases; unmatched bases: 11. CDR3 length: 16 amino acids. Written as DNA, the CDR3 is TGTGCCTGGAGTCCACCCCCAGCGGGAGGGGGGAACATTCAGTACTTC. It is translated as CAWSPPPAGGGNIQYF.

CDR3 coding DNA: TGCGCCAGCAGCCTAGGTGCGGGGGGGGCTTCCTACGAGCAGTACTTC. This gives the protein CASSLGAGGASYEQYF. The chain combines TRBV5-1 with TRBJ2-7, with 9 bases matching TRBD2. V lost 4 bases to trimming and J lost 1 base; unmatched junction nucleotides: 9. The length of the CDR3 is 16 residues. Germline V gives CDR1 SGHRS, CDR2 YFSETQ.

V and J are TRBV14 and TRBJ1-1; tentative D call: TRBD1 (5 bases). Germline V gene data show CDR1 as SGHDN and CDR2 as FVKESK. The germline V and J ends were trimmed by 0 bases and 7 bases, with 12 bases remaining between them. The CDR3 runs 14 residues. CDR3 sequence (DNA): TGTGCCAGCAGCCAAGAAGCGATGGGACTTGAAGCTTTCTTT. It yields the protein CASSQEAMGLEAFF.

The chain couples TRBV19 to TRBJ1-1, with 10 positions matching TRBD1. Germline CDR1 LNHDA, CDR2 SQIVND (reference sequence). The CDR3 sequence is 15 residues long. Trimming took 3 bases from V and 2 from J; bases not matched to a gene: 3. The CDR3 DNA reads TGTGCCAGTAGTATTTCGACAGGGGGCAACACTGAAGCTTTCTTT. Amino acid sequence: CASSISTGGNTEAFF. Drawing the rest from reference TRBV19 and TRBJ1-1, the complete variable domain is DGGITQSPKYLFRKEGQNVTLSCEQNLNHDAMYWYRQDPGQGLRLIYYSQIVNDFQKGDIAEGYSVSREKKESFPLTVTSAQKNPTAFYLCASSISTGGNTEAFFGQGTRLTVV.

The chain uses TRBV27 and TRBJ1-5; D unclear. The germline gives CDR1 MNHEY, CDR2 SMNVEV (reference sequence). This CDR3 has 15 residues. Trimming cost V 4 bases and J 0 bases, with 10 bases left between them. For the CDR3, the DNA is TGTGCCAGCAGTTCTCAGCCCAATAGCAATCAGCCCCAGCATTTT. Amino acid sequence: CASSSQPNSNQPQHF.

This chain links TRBV2 with TRBJ1-5; maybe TRBD1 (6 bases). The CDR3 consists of 18 residues. The V gene lost 0 bases and the J gene lost 5 bases, with 20 bases spanning the gap. Per the germline V gene, CDR1 is SNHLY and CDR2 is FYNNEI. This chain's CDR3 is CASSEALLVRGFYQPQHF. Written as DNA, the CDR3 is TGTGCCAGCAGTGAAGCGCTTTTGGTCAGGGGATTTTATCAGCCCCAGCATTTT.

The chain uses TRBV4-1 and TRBJ2-5; the match to TRBD2 covers 7 bases. The CDR3 is made up of 16 amino acids. After removal of 1 base from V and 5 bases from J, the junction contained 10 bases not matched to a gene. Germline V gives CDR1 MGHRA, CDR2 YSYEKL. In nucleotides, the CDR3 is TGCGCCAGCAGCCAAGTTCTAGCGGAGGCTTGGGAGACCCAGTACTTC. As protein: CASSQVLAEAWETQYF.

The V call is TRBV4-1, the J call TRBJ2-7, with D perhaps matching TRBD2 (7 bases). Per germline, CDR1 MGHRA and CDR2 YSYEKL. Trimming stripped 5 bases from V and 3 bases from J, with 23 bases between. The CDR3 spans 17 residues. The CDR3 spells CASSATFRGEGYYEQYF. In DNA form, the CDR3 reads TGCGCCAGCAGCGCTACGTTTAGGGGGGAGGGGTACTACGAGCAGTACTTC.

This clone was counted a single time. The V gene is TRBV10-3, the J gene TRBJ2-7; the D gene is possibly TRBD2 (6 bases). Germline V lookup: CDR1 ENHRY, CDR2 SYGVKD. The CDR3 contains 17 residues. V was clipped by 7 bases and J by 2 bases, with 24 bases between them. The CDR3 loop reads CAIMFSLGGERAYEQYF. The CDR3 DNA reads as TGTGCCATCATGTTCTCCCTCGGCGGGGAGAGGGCCTACGAGCAGTACTTC.

The J gene is TRBJ2-3, the V gene TRBV15, with 7 positions matching TRBD2. The V and J ends lost 1 base and 4 bases, in that order; junction bases with no gene match: 2. Per germline, CDR1 LNHNV and CDR2 YYDKDF (reference sequence). There are 14 residues in the CDR3. CDR3 coding DNA: TGTGCCACCAGCAGAGCGGGGGGTCCAGATACGCAGTATTTT. Encoded protein: CATSRAGGPDTQYF.

The chain has TRBV3-1 (or the pseudogene TRBV3-2) and TRBJ1-1, with no clear D. Trimming took off 4 bases at V and 0 bases at J, with 15 bases between the two ends. The CDR3 length is 16 residues. Germline V gives CDR1 LGHDT, CDR2 YNNKEL (reference sequence). This chain's CDR3 is CASSPSPAGMNTEAFF. CDR3 coding DNA: TGTGCCAGCAGCCCCTCCCCAGCCGGGATGAACACTGAAGCTTTCTTT.

The V call is TRBV19, the J call TRBJ1-6, with TRBD1 as a possible D gene (6 bases). V lost 5 bases and J 4 bases, leaving 12 bases between the germline ends. The CDR3 is made up of 15 amino acids. Germline V gene sequence: CDR1 LNHDA, CDR2 SQIVND (reference sequence). CDR3 DNA: TGTGCCAGTAGTGCCGGGACATCTTATAATTCACCCCTCCACTTT. Translated, it gives CASSAGTSYNSPLHF.

The chain uses TRBV20-1 and TRBJ2-1, with D uncertain. Trimming shortened V by 7 bases and J by 6 bases, and 4 bases separated the two germline ends. Germline CDR1 and CDR2: DFQATT and SNEGSKA (reference sequence). The CDR3 has 9 amino acids. CDR3 DNA sequence: TGCAGTGTTCTCAATGAGCAGTTCTTC. Translating gives CSVLNEQFF.

This clone turned up a few times. CDR3 loop: CASSVEAGLRDEQFF. For the CDR3, the DNA is TGTGCCAGCAGCGTAGAGGCAGGTTTGAGGGATGAGCAGTTCTTC. This chain joins TRBV9 and TRBJ2-1, with TRBD2 as a possible D gene (5 bases). The germline V and J ends were trimmed by 0 bases and 8 bases, with 15 bases remaining between them. This CDR3 has 15 amino acids. CDR1 and CDR2 (germline): SGDLS, YYNGEE.

This chain uses TRBV11-2 with TRBJ2-2, with 7 bases lining up with TRBD2. Germline assignment: CDR1 SGHAT and CDR2 FQNNGV. The CDR3 sequence is 18 residues long. V shed 3 bases and J 2 bases; nucleotides not matched to a gene: 12. As DNA, the CDR3 is TGTGCCAGCAGCTTGATTCTGGTGCGGGGGAGAAACACCGGGGAGCTGTTTTTT. Translation gives CASSLILVRGRNTGELFF.

This chain connects TRBV6-5 to TRBJ2-7; 7 positions match TRBD1. The CDR3 has 14 amino acids. Per germline, CDR1 MNHEY and CDR2 SVGAGI. V lost 6 bases and J lost 3; bases outside the gene matches: 8. The CDR3 sequence: CASSFSTGFYEQYF. For the CDR3, the DNA is TGTGCCAGCAGCTTTTCGACAGGGTTCTACGAGCAGTACTTC.

The V call is TRBV25-1, the J call TRBJ1-2, with 9 bases fitting TRBD1. Germline-derived CDR1 and CDR2 are MGHDK and SYGVNS. The CDR3 contains 15 residues. Losses at the gene ends were 4 bases for V and 8 bases for J; bases not matched to a gene: 11. CDR3 bases: TGTGCCAGCAGTGGGGGTTCCGGGACAGGGTACGGCTACACCTTC. Protein product: CASSGGSGTGYGYTF.